This is a list of T cell receptor beta chains from one sample in a study of early T cells in non-severe SARS-CoV-2 infection. Each CDR3 protein gets one entry after TCRdb re-called the 5' RACE reads with MiXCR. Seen here are about 56,000 distinct CDR3 sequences, about 10% observed once, and the top ten hold roughly 6%. What was sequenced was whole blood. These receptors came from an adult who was a healthcare worker with PCR-confirmed SARS-CoV-2 infection or an uninfected control (not recorded which). The CDR3 runs from the conserved cysteine through the conserved F or W. Each record gives: CDR3 length, V gene, clone size, D gene, J gene, CDR3 DNA, CDR3 protein. D genes are given only for firm matches. The size field is filled for only some rows; it gives once, few, many or a size class.

>15|TRBV7-2|.|TRBD2|TRBJ2-7
TGTGCCAGCAGCTTAGGGGCTAGCGGGACCTACGAGCAGTACTTC
CASSLGASGTYEQYF
>16|TRBV11-2|.|TRBD2|TRBJ2-3
TGTGCCAGCAGCTTGAACCCGGCCGGGACTAGAGATACGCAGTATTTT
CASSLNPAGTRDTQYF
>13|TRBV7-9|many|.|TRBJ2-7
TGTGCCAGCAGCCTGGACCTGAGCTACGAGCAGTACTTC
CASSLDLSYEQYF
>13|TRBV20-1|.|.|TRBJ1-2
TGCAGTGCTAGGCCGGGGGCCAACTATGGCTACACCTTC
CSARPGANYGYTF
>13|TRBV27|.|.|TRBJ2-7
TGTGCCAGCAGTTTTACGGGGTCCTACGAGCAGTACTTC
CASSFTGSYEQYF
>13|TRBV20-1|.|TRBD1|TRBJ1-5
TGCAGCGCTCAGGGGGCTTGGAATCAGCCCCAGCATTTT
CSAQGAWNQPQHF
>14|TRBV29-1|many|.|TRBJ2-7
TGCAGCGTTGTGTGGCCGCTCCCCCCCCACGAGCAGTACTTC
CSVVWPLPPHEQYF
>15|TRBV29-1|few|.|TRBJ1-2
TGCAGCGTTGAAGAGGCGAACCGCGCTAACTATGGCTACACCTTC
CSVEEANRANYGYTF
>13|TRBV30|.|.|TRBJ1-6
TGTGCCTGGATGGAGAGAATTAATTCACCCCTCCACTTT
CAWMERINSPLHF
>16|TRBV7-6|many|.|TRBJ2-2
TGTGCCAGCAGCCTCAACAGCTACGCGAACACCGGGGAGCTGTTTTTT
CASSLNSYANTGELFF
>15|TRBV12-3/TRBV12-4|many|TRBD1|TRBJ2-1
TGTGCCAGCAGTCCCGCGACAGGGTCCTACAATGAGCAGTTCTTC
CASSPATGSYNEQFF
>16|TRBV12-3/TRBV12-4|many|.|TRBJ1-3
TGTGCCAGCAGCACGATACAGGGCTTCTCTGGAAACACCATATATTTT
CASSTIQGFSGNTIYF
>14|TRBV7-8|.|.|TRBJ2-7
TGTGCCAGCAGCTTAGCGCAAGGTGGGTCCGAGCAGTACTTC
CASSLAQGGSEQYF
>15|TRBV5-6|.|.|TRBJ1-5
TGTGCCAGCACCGTAGGAGCAGGGTCCAATCAGCCCCAGCATTTT
CASTVGAGSNQPQHF
>14|TRBV7-2|few|.|TRBJ2-7
TGTGCCAGCAGCTTGCGTGGGGATCGGAACGAGCAGTACTTC
CASSLRGDRNEQYF
>13|TRBV7-8|many|.|TRBJ1-5
TGTGCCAGCAGCTTAGCGATCGGGGAGCCCCAGCATTTT
CASSLAIGEPQHF
>16|TRBV6-1|.|.|TRBJ2-2
TGTGCCAGCAGTGAACAGTTCACAGGGACCACCGGGGAGCTGTTTTTT
CASSEQFTGTTGELFF
>16|TRBV6-6|.|TRBD1|TRBJ2-5
TGTGCCAGCAGCCCAGCTGGGGGACAGGGACCAGAGACCCAGTACTTC
CASSPAGGQGPETQYF
>13|TRBV7-3|medium-sized|.|TRBJ1-1
TGTGCCAGCAGCTTAGAGTTGAGGACTGAAGCTTTCTTT
CASSLELRTEAFF
>16|TRBV7-2|.|.|TRBJ2-5
TGTGCCAGCAGCTTAGCGTTCCGAGTCCTACAAGAGACCCAGTACTTC
CASSLAFRVLQETQYF
>17|TRBV27|many|TRBD2|TRBJ2-3
TGTGCCAGCAGTGCACTAGCGGGAGGGCGGGACGCAGATACGCAGTATTTT
CASSALAGGRDADTQYF
>16|TRBV7-9|few|TRBD2|TRBJ2-5
TGTGCCAGCAGCCGGGTGAGAGCGGGAGGTCGGGAGACCCAGTACTTC
CASSRVRAGGRETQYF
>14|TRBV9|.|TRBD2|TRBJ2-5
TGTGCCAGCAGCGTAGAGGGACTAGCGGGAAACCAGTACTTC
CASSVEGLAGNQYF
>13|TRBV20-1|many|.|TRBJ2-1
TGCAGTGCCCCCGGACTGGGCTACAATGAGCAGTTCTTC
CSAPGLGYNEQFF
>14|TRBV12-3/TRBV12-4|.|.|TRBJ2-3
TGTGCCAGCAGCCTGACAGGAAACACAGATACGCAGTATTTT
CASSLTGNTDTQYF
>14|TRBV19|many|TRBD1|TRBJ1-1
TGTGCCAGTAGCAGACAGGGTATGAACACTGAAGCTTTCTTT
CASSRQGMNTEAFF
>12|TRBV7-2|.|.|TRBJ2-7
TGTGCCAGCGGAAGACAGGCCTACGAGCAGTACTTC
CASGRQAYEQYF
>12|TRBV6-1|many|.|TRBJ2-1
TGTGCCAGCGGGCCACTAGGAAGTGAGCAGTTCTTC
CASGPLGSEQFF
>12|TRBV7-2|many|TRBD1|TRBJ1-1
TGTGCCAGCAGCCCCAACAGGGGAGAAGCTTTCTTT
CASSPNRGEAFF
>15|TRBV7-9|many|TRBD1|TRBJ2-3
TGTGCCAGCAGCTCTCGGGACAGCCAGACAGATACGCAGTATTTT
CASSSRDSQTDTQYF
>19|TRBV6-2/TRBV6-3|many|.|TRBJ1-6
TGTGCCAGCAGTTACTCGATAGGCTCGACGGCGCCCTATAATTCACCCCTCCACTTT
CASSYSIGSTAPYNSPLHF
>15|TRBV11-2|.|TRBD2|TRBJ2-1
TGTGCCAGCAACCGCGGACTAGCGGAGCGTGGTGAGCAGTTCTTC
CASNRGLAERGEQFF
>13|TRBV5-1|.|.|TRBJ2-5
TGCGCCAGCAGCTTGGTGGGCCAAGAGACCCAGTACTTC
CASSLVGQETQYF
>12|TRBV12-3/TRBV12-4|many|.|TRBJ2-5
TGTGCCAGCAGTTCCGGGTCAGAGACCCAGTACTTC
CASSSGSETQYF
>14|TRBV10-3|many|.|TRBJ1-5
TGTGCCACCTATACAGGATTTCTAAATCAGCCCCAGCATTTT
CATYTGFLNQPQHF
>16|TRBV6-2/TRBV6-3|.|TRBD2|TRBJ2-1
TGTGCCAGCAGTATGCCCGGACTAGCGGTCTACAATGAGCAGTTCTTC
CASSMPGLAVYNEQFF
>14|TRBV5-4|few|TRBD2|TRBJ2-1
TGTGCCAGCGCCGGGACTAGCGAGTACAATGAGCAGTTCTTC
CASAGTSEYNEQFF
>12|TRBV7-9|few|.|TRBJ2-1
TGTGCCAGCAGCTTAATCCGTAATGAGCAGTTCTTC
CASSLIRNEQFF
>13|TRBV30|few|TRBD1|TRBJ2-7
TGTGCCTGCAGACAGGGGGCTGGCTACGAGCAGTACTTC
CACRQGAGYEQYF
>13|TRBV29-1|.|TRBD1|TRBJ2-2
TGCAGCGTTGTAGACAGGGTGATCGGGGAGCTGTTTTTT
CSVVDRVIGELFF
>12|TRBV19|.|.|TRBJ1-5
TGTGCCAGTAATCAGGGCAATCAGCCCCAGCATTTT
CASNQGNQPQHF
>14|TRBV29-1|many|TRBD2|TRBJ2-5
TGCAGCGTTGATAAGCGGGGCGGCGGAGAGACCCAGTACTTC
CSVDKRGGGETQYF